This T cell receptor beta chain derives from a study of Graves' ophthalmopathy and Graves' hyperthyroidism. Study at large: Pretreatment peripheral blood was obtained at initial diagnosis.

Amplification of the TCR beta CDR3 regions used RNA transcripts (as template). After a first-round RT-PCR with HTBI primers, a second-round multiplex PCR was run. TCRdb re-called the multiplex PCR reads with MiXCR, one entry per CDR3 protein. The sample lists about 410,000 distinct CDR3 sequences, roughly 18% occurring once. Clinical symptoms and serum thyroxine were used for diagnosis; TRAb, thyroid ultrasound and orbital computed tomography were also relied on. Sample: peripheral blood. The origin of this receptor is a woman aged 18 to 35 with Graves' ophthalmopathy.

In nucleotides, the CDR3 is TGTGCCAGCAGTTTGTCTAGCGATAACTCCTACGAGCAGTACTTC. It specifies CASSLSSDNSYEQYF. The chain uses TRBV27 and TRBJ2-7, with D possibly matching TRBD2 (6 bases). This CDR3 has 15 amino acids. Germline V gene data show CDR1 as MNHEY and CDR2 as SMNVEV (reference sequence). The V end was cut by 3 bases, the J end by 0 bases, with 12 bases between.